These T cell receptor beta chains were read from a single sample in a study of type 1 regulatory T cells. MiXCR was run by TCRdb on the reads, yielding one entry per CDR3 protein. Of roughly 68,000 distinct CDR3 sequences in the sample, around 63% are singletons; the top ten hold about 7.3%. Their antigen targets remain unknown. Sequenced input: cultured T cells, either the whole culture or a sorted T cell fraction (not recorded which). Every receptor here comes from a human donor in good health. Each CDR3 is given with its conserved first and last residue. A D gene is named only where the DNA matches it firmly. Size is stated for part of the rows, as once, few or many counts, or as a class when the clone is expanded.

>TRBV18|.|TRBJ2-7|.
TGTGCCAGCTCACCACCAGACAGCTACGAGCAGTACTTC
CASSPPDSYEQYF
>TRBV15|TRBD2|TRBJ2-5|.
TGTGCCACCAGCGACAACGGCGGGGGGCAAGAGACCCAGTACTTC
CATSDNGGGQETQYF
>TRBV3-1|.|TRBJ2-5|.
TGTGCCAGCAGCCATCATAGGGCGCAAGAGACCCAGTACTTC
CASSHHRAQETQYF
>TRBV27|TRBD2|TRBJ2-7|few
TGTGCCAGCAGCCCAGGACTAGCGGGAGTCCACGAGCAGTACTTC
CASSPGLAGVHEQYF
>TRBV5-8|TRBD1|TRBJ2-3|.
TGTGCCAGCAGCTTTCCGGACAGGGTGGGCACAGATACGCAGTATTTT
CASSFPDRVGTDTQYF
>TRBV6-5|.|TRBJ2-7|few
TGTGCCAGCAGTTACTCTCTGGCAACCGAGCAGTACTTC
CASSYSLATEQYF
>TRBV6-1|.|TRBJ1-2|.
TGTGCCAGCAGTGAGGGGTGGTCCTACACCTTC
CASSEGWSYTF
>TRBV7-9|.|TRBJ1-2|few
TGTGCCAGCAGCTTAACCAGAGACTATGGCTACACCTTC
CASSLTRDYGYTF
>TRBV28|.|TRBJ1-6|.
TGTGCCAGCAGTTTAAGAGACAGCGGGTTTTATTCACCCCTCCACTTT
CASSLRDSGFYSPLHF
>TRBV3-1|TRBD2|TRBJ2-2|few
TGTGCCAGCCGGCAGGGAGGGACCGGGGAGCTGTTTTTT
CASRQGGTGELFF
>TRBV6-1|.|TRBJ2-2|few
TGTGCCAGCAGTTTGCAGCTGAACACCGGGGAGCTGTTTTTT
CASSLQLNTGELFF
>TRBV5-1|.|TRBJ1-1|.
TGCGCCAGCAGCTCTATCGAGGGTTGGACTGAAGCTTTCTTT
CASSSIEGWTEAFF
>TRBV28|.|TRBJ2-3|.
TGTGCCAGCAGTTCCCCGATGAGGGTCGGAGATACGCAGTATTTT
CASSSPMRVGDTQYF
>TRBV5-1|.|TRBJ1-4|few
TGCGCCAGCAGCCTATATACCGGGACGGCCGCAACTAATGAAAAACTGTTTTTT
CASSLYTGTAATNEKLFF
>TRBV5-8|.|TRBJ2-5|.
TGTGCCAGCAGCCTAGGGGACCTACCTAGAGAGACCCAGTACTTC
CASSLGDLPRETQYF
>TRBV2|TRBD2|TRBJ2-1|few
TGTGCCAGCCAAGCTAGCGGAAACTTCAACAATGAGCAGTTCTTC
CASQASGNFNNEQFF
>TRBV10-3|TRBD1|TRBJ1-1|.
TGTGCCATCAGCATTGAGGGACAGGGGTTAGGGAACACTGAAGCTTTCTTT
CAISIEGQGLGNTEAFF
>TRBV19|TRBD1|TRBJ1-5|.
TGTGGCAGGGACAGCTCCTGTTGGGGCAATCAGCCCCAGCATTTT
CGRDSSCWGNQPQHF
>TRBV12-3/TRBV12-4|.|TRBJ2-7|.
TGTGCCAGCAGTTTTGTGTCCGGGACATTAGCCTACGAGCAGTACTTC
CASSFVSGTLAYEQYF
>TRBV5-1|.|TRBJ2-7|.
TGCGCCAGCAGCTTGACCCGGGACGGACACTACGAGCAGTACTTC
CASSLTRDGHYEQYF
>TRBV24-1|TRBD2|TRBJ2-1|.
TGTGCCACCAGTGATTTGAGAAGCGGGAGGCGGAATGAGCAGTTCTTC
CATSDLRSGRRNEQFF
>TRBV20-1|TRBD2|TRBJ2-3|.
TGCAGTGCTAATCTTACCGGGACTAGCGGCACAGATACGCAGTATTTT
CSANLTGTSGTDTQYF
>TRBV18|.|TRBJ2-5|.
TGTGCCAGCTCACCTCCGGTGGGCCGATACCAAGAGACCCAGTACTTC
CASSPPVGRYQETQYF
>TRBV20-1|.|TRBJ1-4|.
TGCAGTGTAACCAGGGATGGTAATGAAAAACTGTTTTTT
CSVTRDGNEKLFF
>TRBV5-5|.|TRBJ1-3|.
TGTGCCAGCAGCTACCAGACCGGAAACACCATATATTTT
CASSYQTGNTIYF
>TRBV11-2|.|TRBJ2-4|few
TGTGCCAGCAGCGAATGGGGGACACTTAAAAACATTCAGTACTTC
CASSEWGTLKNIQYF
>TRBV20-1|.|TRBJ2-7|few
TGCAGTGCAAAGAGTCACCTCTACGAGCAGTACTTC
CSAKSHLYEQYF
>TRBV5-1|.|TRBJ2-3|.
TGCGCCAGCAGCTCGGCGGGCACAGATACGCAGTATTTT
CASSSAGTDTQYF
>TRBV20-1|.|TRBJ1-1|few
TGCAGTGCTAGTGACAAGAACACTGAAGCTTTCTTT
CSASDKNTEAFF
>TRBV6-2/TRBV6-3|.|TRBJ2-5|.
TGTGCCAGCAGGAGGGACCCAGGAGAGACCCAGTACTTC
CASRRDPGETQYF
>TRBV5-1|.|TRBJ2-3|.
TGCGCCAGCAGCTCATCACAGACTAGCACAGATACGCAGTATTTT
CASSSSQTSTDTQYF
>TRBV30|.|TRBJ2-5|.
TGTGCCCCCGCGGGCACCCCCGGGGAGACCCAGTACTTC
CAPAGTPGETQYF
>TRBV7-2|.|TRBJ2-5|.
TGTGCCAGCAGCTCCCCCCCGACAGGACAAGAGACCCAGTACTTC
CASSSPPTGQETQYF
>TRBV11-2|TRBD2|TRBJ2-1|.
TGTGCCAGCAGCTTAGGGACGGCGGGAGCTCCCAATGAGCAGTTCTTC
CASSLGTAGAPNEQFF
>TRBV19|TRBD2|TRBJ2-3|.
TGTGCCAGTAGTATGGCGGGAGTTAGCACAGATACGCAGTATTTT
CASSMAGVSTDTQYF
>TRBV7-9|.|TRBJ2-7|.
TGTGCCAGCAGCCAGAGGGCCCTTCTGGGGCCTTACGAGCAGTACTTC
CASSQRALLGPYEQYF
>TRBV7-2|TRBD1|TRBJ2-3|.
TGTACCAGCAGCTTAGTTGGACAGGGCACAGATACGCAGTATTTT
CTSSLVGQGTDTQYF
>TRBV6-2/TRBV6-3|.|TRBJ1-4|.
TGTGCCAGCAGTAGACATGAAAAACTGTTTTTT
CASSRHEKLFF
>TRBV20-1|.|TRBJ1-1|few
TGCAGTGCTAGATCGACGAACACTGAAGCTTTCTTT
CSARSTNTEAFF
>TRBV7-2|TRBD1|TRBJ2-7|few
TGTGCCAGCCGACAGGGACCTTCCTACGAGCAGTACTTC
CASRQGPSYEQYF
>TRBV18|.|TRBJ2-2|.
TGTGCCAGCTCACCGGGGGGCCGGGAGCTGTTTTTT
CASSPGGRELFF
>TRBV12-5|TRBD2|TRBJ2-3|.
TGTGCTAGTGCCCTAACGGGGGGGACACAGTATTTT
CASALTGGTQYF
>TRBV7-9|.|TRBJ2-5|.
TGTGCCAGCAGCTTCACTCCTTGGGGGCAAACCCCCCAAGAGACCCAGTACTTC
CASSFTPWGQTPQETQYF
>TRBV10-3|.|TRBJ2-3|once
TGTGCCATCAGTGAGTATGGGCCCACAGATATGCAGTATTTT
CAISEYGPTDMQYF
>TRBV20-1|.|TRBJ1-1|.
TGCAGTGCTAGAGATTCGGCAGCGGACACTGAAGCTTTCTTT
CSARDSAADTEAFF
>TRBV4-2|.|TRBJ2-2|.
TGTGCCAGCAGCCCCTGGGGCGGGGAGCTGTTTTTT
CASSPWGGELFF
>TRBV25-1|.|TRBJ2-7|.
TGTGCCAGCAGGGATTACGGGCCCTACGAGCAGTACTTC
CASRDYGPYEQYF
>TRBV12-3/TRBV12-4|.|TRBJ2-7|.
TGTGCCAGCAGCTATAGCGGCTCCTACGAACAGTACTTC
CASSYSGSYEQYF
>TRBV20-1|TRBD1|TRBJ2-1|once
TGCAGTGCTAGGTTACAGGGGAATGAGCAGTTCTTC
CSARLQGNEQFF
>TRBV7-2|.|TRBJ2-7|.
TGTGCCAGCGGTCACGGGGCGGGACTTTCCTACGAGCAGTACTTC
CASGHGAGLSYEQYF
>TRBV6-5|.|TRBJ2-5|.
TGTGCCAGCAGTTCAGAGGAGCTTCCCCAAGAGACCCAGTACTTC
CASSSEELPQETQYF
>TRBV2|.|TRBJ2-6|.
TGTGCCAGCAGTGTTCAGGACTCTGGGGCCAACGTCCTGACTTTC
CASSVQDSGANVLTF
>TRBV12-3/TRBV12-4|.|TRBJ2-2|.
TGTGCCAGCAGTTTCGGGGGCGGGCAACACACCGGGGAGCTGTTTTTT
CASSFGGGQHTGELFF
>TRBV7-9|.|TRBJ2-5|.
TGTGCCAGCAGCTTAGTTGGGGAAGAGACCCAGTACTTC
CASSLVGEETQYF
>TRBV7-2|TRBD2|TRBJ2-5|.
TGTGCCAGCAGCTTTGCTAGCGGGCCAGAGACCCAGTACTTC
CASSFASGPETQYF
>TRBV5-1|.|TRBJ2-6|few
TGCGCCAGCAGCTTGGACCTTAGCGCCAACGTCCTGACTTTC
CASSLDLSANVLTF
>TRBV20-1|.|TRBJ1-1|few
TGCAGTGCGACGGACAGAAACACTGAAGCTTTCTTT
CSATDRNTEAFF
>TRBV3-1|.|TRBJ2-3|.
TGTGCCAGCAGCCAAGATGGGGGGTATGCTAGCACAGATACGCAGTATTTT
CASSQDGGYASTDTQYF
>TRBV6-1|.|TRBJ2-1|.
TGTGCCAGCAGTGAAACGCAGGGCAGGAATGAGCAGTTCTTC
CASSETQGRNEQFF